The 3 T cell receptor beta chains reported below all come from one sample, sequenced in a study of blood T cell repertoires in COVID-19. TCRdb keeps only in-frame clones here, not all; method: immunoSEQ multiplex PCR. The sample shows approximately 200,000 clones, 84% of them seen only once. Sequencing was done on a sample of peripheral blood. The receptors here all came from a woman between 55 and 75 years old who had recovered from COVID-19.

The rearrangement uses TRBV9 and TRBJ1-6; 8 bases map to TRBD1. The CDR3 runs to 15 residues. Germline CDR1 reads SGDLS; CDR2 reads YYNGEE. V was pared by 4 bases and J by 9 bases, with 9 bases of the junction left unmatched. The CDR3 loop is CASSSAGGGFSPLHF. The CDR3 nucleotides read TGTGCCAGCAGCTCTGCAGGGGGCGGTTTTTCACCCCTCCACTTT. The variable domain in full, with the rest retrieved from reference TRBV9 and TRBJ1-6, is DSGVTQTPKHLITATGQRVTLRCSPRSGDLSVYWYQQSLDQGLQFLIQYYNGEERAKGNILERFSAQQFPDLHSELNLSSLELGDSALYFCASSSAGGGFSPLHFGNGTRLTVT.

V and J are TRBV9 and TRBJ2-6; unclear D gene. V shed 3 bases and J shed 0 bases, with 4 bases lying between them. From germline, CDR1 is SGDLS and CDR2 YYNGEE. CDR3 length: 14 residues. CDR3 loop: CASSAGSGANVLTF. In nucleotides, the CDR3 is TGTGCCAGCAGCGCGGGCTCTGGGGCCAACGTCCTGACTTTC.

The chain employs TRBV2 and TRBJ1-1, with D unresolved. V gave up 2 bases and J gave up 8 bases, with 15 bases separating them. The CDR3 has 14 amino acids. Per germline, CDR1 SNHLY and CDR2 FYNNEI. CDR3 residues: CASSERPSGFEAFF. The CDR3 DNA follows: TGTGCCAGCAGTGAACGTCCCTCCGGGTTCGAAGCTTTCTTT.